The count of the clone carrying this TCR beta chain is one. The sample is drawn from a study of technical replicates of blood from a handful of donors. The CDR3 is made up of 15 amino acids. Germline CDR1 is PRHDT and CDR2 is FYEKMQ (reference sequence). V was pared by 7 bases and J by 1 base, with 13 bases between. Libraries were prepared by immunoSEQ multiplex PCR; TCRdb keeps only in-frame clonotypes and omits some of them. The table shows 90,000 to 100,000 clones, with approximately 96% occurring only once. The origin of this receptor is a human donor in good health. The sample comprised T cells isolated from PBMCs. The rearrangement joins TRBV13 to TRBJ2-2; tentatively, D is TRBD2 (6 bases). CDR3 sequence reads: CASTSPAGNTGELFF. As DNA, the CDR3 is TGTGCCAGCACCTCGCCAGCGGGGAACACCGGGGAGCTGTTTTTT.